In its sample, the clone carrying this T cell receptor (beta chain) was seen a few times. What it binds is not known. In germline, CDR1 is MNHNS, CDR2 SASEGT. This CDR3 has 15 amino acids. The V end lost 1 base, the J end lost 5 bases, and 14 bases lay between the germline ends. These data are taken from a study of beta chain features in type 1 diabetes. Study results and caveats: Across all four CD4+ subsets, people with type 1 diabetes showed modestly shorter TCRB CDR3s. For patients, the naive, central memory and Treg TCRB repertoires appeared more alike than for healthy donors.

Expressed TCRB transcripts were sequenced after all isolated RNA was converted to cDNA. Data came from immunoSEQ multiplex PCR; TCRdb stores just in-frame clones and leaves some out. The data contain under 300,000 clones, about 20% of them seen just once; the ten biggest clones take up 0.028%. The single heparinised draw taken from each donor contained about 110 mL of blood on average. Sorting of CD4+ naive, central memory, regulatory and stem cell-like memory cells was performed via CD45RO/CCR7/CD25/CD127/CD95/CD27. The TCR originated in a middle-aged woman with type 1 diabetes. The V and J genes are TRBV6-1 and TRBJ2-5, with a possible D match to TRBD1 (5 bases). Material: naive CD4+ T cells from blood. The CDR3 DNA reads TGTGCCAGCAGTGAAGGACAGCCCCTGGGGGAGACCCAGTACTTC. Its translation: CASSEGQPLGETQYF.